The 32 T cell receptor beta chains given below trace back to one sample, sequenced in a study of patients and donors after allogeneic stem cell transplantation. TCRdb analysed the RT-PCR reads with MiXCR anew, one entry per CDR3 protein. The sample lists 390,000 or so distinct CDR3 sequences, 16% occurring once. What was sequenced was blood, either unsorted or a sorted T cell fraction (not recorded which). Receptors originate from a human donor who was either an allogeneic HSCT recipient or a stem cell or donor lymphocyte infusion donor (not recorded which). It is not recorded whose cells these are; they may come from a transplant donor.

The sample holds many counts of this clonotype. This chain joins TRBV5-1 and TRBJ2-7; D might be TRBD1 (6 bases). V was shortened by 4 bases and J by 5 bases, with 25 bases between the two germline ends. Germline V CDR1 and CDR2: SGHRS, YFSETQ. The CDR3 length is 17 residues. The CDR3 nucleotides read TGCGCCAGCAGCACCGGACAGCGCCGACCTATAAGGCACGAGCAGTACTTC. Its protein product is CASSTGQRRPIRHEQYF.

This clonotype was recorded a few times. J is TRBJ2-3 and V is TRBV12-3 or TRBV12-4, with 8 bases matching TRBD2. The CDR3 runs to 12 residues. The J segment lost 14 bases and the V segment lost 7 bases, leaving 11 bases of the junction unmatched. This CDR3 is CASTHRGLGPYF. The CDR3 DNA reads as TGTGCCAGCACCCACCGGGGACTAGGTCCGTATTTT.

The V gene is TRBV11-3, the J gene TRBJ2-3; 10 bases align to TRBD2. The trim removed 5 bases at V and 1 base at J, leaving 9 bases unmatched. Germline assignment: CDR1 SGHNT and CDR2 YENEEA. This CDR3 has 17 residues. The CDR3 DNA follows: TGTGCCAGCAGCCTCTCCCTCAGCGGGGGGGGCACAGATACGCAGTATTTT. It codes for CASSLSLSGGGTDTQYF.

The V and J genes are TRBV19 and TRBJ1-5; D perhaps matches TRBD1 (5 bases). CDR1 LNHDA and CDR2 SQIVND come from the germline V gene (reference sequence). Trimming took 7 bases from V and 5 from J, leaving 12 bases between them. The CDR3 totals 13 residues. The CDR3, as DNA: TGTGCCAGTAAGTCCAGGGCGGATCAGCCCCAGCATTTT. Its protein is CASKSRADQPQHF.

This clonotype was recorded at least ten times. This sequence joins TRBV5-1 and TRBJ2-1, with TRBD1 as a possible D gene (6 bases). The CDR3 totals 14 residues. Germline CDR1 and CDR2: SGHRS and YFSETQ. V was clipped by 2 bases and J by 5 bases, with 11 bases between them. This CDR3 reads CASSFGQHNNEQFF. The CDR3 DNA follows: TGCGCCAGCAGCTTTGGACAGCACAACAATGAGCAGTTCTTC.

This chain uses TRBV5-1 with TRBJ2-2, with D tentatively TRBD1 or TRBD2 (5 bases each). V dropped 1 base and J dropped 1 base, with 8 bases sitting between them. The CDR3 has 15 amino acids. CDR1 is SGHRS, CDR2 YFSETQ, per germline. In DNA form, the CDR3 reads TGCGCCAGCAGCTTGCCAGGGAGGAACACCGGGGAGCTGTTTTTT. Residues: CASSLPGRNTGELFF.

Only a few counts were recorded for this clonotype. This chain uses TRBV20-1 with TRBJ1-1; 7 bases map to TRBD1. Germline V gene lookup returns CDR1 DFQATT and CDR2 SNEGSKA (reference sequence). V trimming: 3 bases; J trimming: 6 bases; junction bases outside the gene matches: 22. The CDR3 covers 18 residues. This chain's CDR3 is CSARHPRQGGRIMAEAFF. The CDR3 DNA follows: TGCAGTGCTAGGCATCCCCGACAGGGAGGCCGGATTATGGCTGAAGCTTTCTTT.

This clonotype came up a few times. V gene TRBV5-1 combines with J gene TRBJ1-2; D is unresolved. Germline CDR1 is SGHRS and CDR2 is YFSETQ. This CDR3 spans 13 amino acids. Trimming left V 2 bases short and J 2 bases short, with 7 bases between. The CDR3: CASSFLPNYGYTF. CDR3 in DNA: TGCGCCAGCAGCTTCCTACCCAACTATGGCTACACCTTC.

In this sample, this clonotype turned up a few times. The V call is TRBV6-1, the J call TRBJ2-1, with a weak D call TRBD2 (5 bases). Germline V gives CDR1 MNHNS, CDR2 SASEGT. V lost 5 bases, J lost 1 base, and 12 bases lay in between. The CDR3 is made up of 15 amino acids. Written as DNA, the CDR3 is TGTGCCAGCAGTCTCCCCGGGGTTTCCTACAATGAGCAGTTCTTC. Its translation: CASSLPGVSYNEQFF.

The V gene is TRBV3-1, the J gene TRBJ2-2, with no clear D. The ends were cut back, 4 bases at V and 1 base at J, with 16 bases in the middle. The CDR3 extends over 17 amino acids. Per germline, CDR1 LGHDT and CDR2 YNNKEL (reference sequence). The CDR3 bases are TGTGCCAGCAGCCCCTTAGAAGTTTGGGGGAACACCGGGGAGCTGTTTTTT. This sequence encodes CASSPLEVWGNTGELFF.

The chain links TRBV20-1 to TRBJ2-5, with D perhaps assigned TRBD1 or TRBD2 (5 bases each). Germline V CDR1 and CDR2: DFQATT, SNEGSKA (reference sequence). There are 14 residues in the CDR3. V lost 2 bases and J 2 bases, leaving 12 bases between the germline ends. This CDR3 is CSARTGGPQETQYF. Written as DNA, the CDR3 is TGCAGTGCTAGAACTGGGGGACCACAAGAGACCCAGTACTTC.

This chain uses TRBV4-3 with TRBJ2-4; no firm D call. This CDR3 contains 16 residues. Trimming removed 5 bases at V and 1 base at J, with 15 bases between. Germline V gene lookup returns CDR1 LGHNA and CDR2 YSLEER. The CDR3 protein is CASSVASSSAKNIQYF. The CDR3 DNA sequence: TGCGCCAGCAGCGTCGCCTCCTCATCGGCCAAAAACATTCAGTACTTC.

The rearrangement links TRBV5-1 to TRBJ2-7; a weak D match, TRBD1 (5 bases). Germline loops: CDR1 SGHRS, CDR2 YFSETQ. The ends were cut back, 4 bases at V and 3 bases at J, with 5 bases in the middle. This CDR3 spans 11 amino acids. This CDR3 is CASSTGYEQYF. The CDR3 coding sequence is TGCGCCAGCAGCACAGGCTACGAGCAGTACTTC.

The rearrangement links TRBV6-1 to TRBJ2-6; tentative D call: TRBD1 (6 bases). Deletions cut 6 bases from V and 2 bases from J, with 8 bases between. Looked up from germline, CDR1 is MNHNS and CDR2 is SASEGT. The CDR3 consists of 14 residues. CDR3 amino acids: CASRGGPGANVLTF. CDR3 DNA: TGTGCCAGCAGAGGGGGTCCTGGGGCCAACGTCCTGACTTTC.

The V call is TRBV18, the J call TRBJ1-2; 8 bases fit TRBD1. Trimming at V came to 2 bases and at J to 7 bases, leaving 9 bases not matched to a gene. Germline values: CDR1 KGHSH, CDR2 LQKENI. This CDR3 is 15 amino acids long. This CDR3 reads CASSPYIGQGSGYTF. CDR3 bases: TGTGCCAGCTCACCATACATAGGACAGGGCAGTGGCTACACCTTC.

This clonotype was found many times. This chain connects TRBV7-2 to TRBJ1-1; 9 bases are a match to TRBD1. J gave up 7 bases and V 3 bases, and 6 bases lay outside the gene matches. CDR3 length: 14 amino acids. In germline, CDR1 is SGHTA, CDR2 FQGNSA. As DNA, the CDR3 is TGTGCCAGCAGCTTCCGGACAGGGGTGGATGAAGCTTTCTTT. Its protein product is CASSFRTGVDEAFF.

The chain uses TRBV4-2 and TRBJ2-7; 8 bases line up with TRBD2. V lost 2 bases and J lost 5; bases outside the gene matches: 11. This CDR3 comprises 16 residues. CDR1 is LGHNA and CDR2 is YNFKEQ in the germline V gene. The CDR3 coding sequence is TGTGCCAGCAGCCAAAGACCGGGACTAGGAGGTGACGAGCAGTACTTC. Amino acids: CASSQRPGLGGDEQYF.

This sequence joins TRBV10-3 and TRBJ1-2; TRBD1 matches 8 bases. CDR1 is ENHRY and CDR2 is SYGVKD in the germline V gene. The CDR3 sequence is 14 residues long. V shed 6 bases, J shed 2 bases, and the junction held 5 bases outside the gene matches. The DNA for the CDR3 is TGTGCCATCAGGGGGGACAGGTGGAACTATGGCTACACCTTC. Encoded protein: CAIRGDRWNYGYTF.

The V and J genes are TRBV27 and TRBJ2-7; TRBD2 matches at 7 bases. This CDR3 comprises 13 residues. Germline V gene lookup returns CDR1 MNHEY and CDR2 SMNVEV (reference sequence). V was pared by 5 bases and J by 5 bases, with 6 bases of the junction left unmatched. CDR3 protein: CASSPGGGHEQYF. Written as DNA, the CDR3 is TGTGCCAGCAGTCCGGGGGGAGGCCACGAGCAGTACTTC.

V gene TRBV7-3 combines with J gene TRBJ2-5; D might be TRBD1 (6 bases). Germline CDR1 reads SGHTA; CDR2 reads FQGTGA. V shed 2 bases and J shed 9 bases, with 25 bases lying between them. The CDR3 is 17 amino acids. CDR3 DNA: TGTGCCAGCAGCTTAGGGACACCCGTTTACCCACGGGCGGCCCAGTACTTC. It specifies CASSLGTPVYPRAAQYF.

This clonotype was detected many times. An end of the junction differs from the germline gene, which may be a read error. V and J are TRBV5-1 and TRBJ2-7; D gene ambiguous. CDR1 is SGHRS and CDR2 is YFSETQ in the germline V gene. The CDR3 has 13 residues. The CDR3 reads CASSLGLTYEQYF. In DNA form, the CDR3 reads TGTGCCAGCAGTTTAGGGCTTACCTACGAGCAGTACTTC.

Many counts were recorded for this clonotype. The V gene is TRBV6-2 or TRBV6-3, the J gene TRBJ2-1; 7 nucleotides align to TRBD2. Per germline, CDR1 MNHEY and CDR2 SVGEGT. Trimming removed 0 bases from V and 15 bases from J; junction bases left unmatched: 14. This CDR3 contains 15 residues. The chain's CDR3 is CASSYSSVARGMVFF. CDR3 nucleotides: TGTGCCAGCAGTTACTCTTCCGTCGCGCGGGGGATGGTGTTCTTC.

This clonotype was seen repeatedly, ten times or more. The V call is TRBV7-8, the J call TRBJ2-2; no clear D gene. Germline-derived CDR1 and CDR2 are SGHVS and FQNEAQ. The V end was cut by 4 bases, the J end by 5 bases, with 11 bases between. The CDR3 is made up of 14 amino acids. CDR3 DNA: TGTGCCAGCAGCTCCTTACTTAGAACCGGGGAGCTGTTTTTT. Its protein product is CASSSLLRTGELFF.

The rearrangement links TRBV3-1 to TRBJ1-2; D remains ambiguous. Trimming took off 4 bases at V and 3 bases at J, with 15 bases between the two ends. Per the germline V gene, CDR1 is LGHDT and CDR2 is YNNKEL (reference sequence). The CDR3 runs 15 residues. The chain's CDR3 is CASSLFEARDYGYTF. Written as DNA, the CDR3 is TGTGCCAGCAGCCTTTTTGAGGCGAGGGACTATGGCTACACCTTC.

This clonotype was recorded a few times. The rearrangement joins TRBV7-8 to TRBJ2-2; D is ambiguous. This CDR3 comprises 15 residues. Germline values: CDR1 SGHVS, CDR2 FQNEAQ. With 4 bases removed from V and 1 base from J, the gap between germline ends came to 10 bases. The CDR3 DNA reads TGTGCCAGCAGCTCCTGGGTGGGGAACACCGGGGAGCTGTTTTTT. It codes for CASSSWVGNTGELFF.

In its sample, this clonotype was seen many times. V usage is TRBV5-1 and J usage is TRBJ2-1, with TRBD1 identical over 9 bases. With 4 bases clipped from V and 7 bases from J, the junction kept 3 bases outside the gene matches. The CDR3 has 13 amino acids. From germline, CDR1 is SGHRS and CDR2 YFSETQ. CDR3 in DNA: TGCGCCAGCAGCCCGACAGGGGGGAATGAGCAGTTCTTC. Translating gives CASSPTGGNEQFF. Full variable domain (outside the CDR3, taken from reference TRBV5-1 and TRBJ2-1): KAGVTQTPRYLIKTRGQQVTLSCSPISGHRSVSWYQQTPGQGLQFLFEYFSETQRNKGNFPGRFSGRQFSNSRSEMNVSTLELGDSALYLCASSPTGGNEQFFGPGTRLTVL.

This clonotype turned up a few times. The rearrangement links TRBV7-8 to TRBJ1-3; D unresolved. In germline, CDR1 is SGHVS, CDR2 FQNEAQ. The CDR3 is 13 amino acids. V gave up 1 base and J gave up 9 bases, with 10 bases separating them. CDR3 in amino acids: CASSLGGSPTIYF. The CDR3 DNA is TGTGCCAGCAGCTTAGGAGGAAGTCCCACCATATATTTT.

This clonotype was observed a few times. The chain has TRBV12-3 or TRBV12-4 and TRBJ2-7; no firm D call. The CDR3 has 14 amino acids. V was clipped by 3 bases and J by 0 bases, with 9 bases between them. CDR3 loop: CASSLFGFSYEQYF. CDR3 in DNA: TGTGCCAGCAGTTTGTTTGGCTTCTCCTACGAGCAGTACTTC.

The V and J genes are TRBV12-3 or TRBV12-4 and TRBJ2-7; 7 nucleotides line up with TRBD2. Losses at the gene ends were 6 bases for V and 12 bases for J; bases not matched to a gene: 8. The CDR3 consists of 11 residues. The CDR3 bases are TGTGCCAGCAGCTTGGGCGGGGGTTCGTACTTC. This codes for CASSLGGGSYF.

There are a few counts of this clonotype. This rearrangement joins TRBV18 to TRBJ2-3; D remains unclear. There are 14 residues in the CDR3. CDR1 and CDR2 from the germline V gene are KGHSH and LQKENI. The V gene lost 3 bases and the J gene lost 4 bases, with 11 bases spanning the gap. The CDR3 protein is CASSPLGSPDTQYF. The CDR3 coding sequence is TGTGCCAGCTCACCCCTGGGGTCACCAGATACGCAGTATTTT.

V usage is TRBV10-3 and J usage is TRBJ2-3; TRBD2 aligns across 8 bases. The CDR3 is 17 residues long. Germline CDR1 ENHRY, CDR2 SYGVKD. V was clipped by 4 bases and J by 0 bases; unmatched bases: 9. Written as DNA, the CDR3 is TGTGCCATCAGTGGAGCGGGGGCCCCTCGAAGCACAGATACGCAGTATTTT. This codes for CAISGAGAPRSTDTQYF.

The chain's CDR3 is CSASVAYEQYF. In nucleotides, the CDR3 is TGCAGCGCTTCAGTAGCCTACGAGCAGTACTTC. J is TRBJ2-7 and V is TRBV20-1; D gene ambiguous. The CDR3 totals 11 residues. The germline V gene has CDR1 DFQATT and CDR2 SNEGSKA (reference sequence).